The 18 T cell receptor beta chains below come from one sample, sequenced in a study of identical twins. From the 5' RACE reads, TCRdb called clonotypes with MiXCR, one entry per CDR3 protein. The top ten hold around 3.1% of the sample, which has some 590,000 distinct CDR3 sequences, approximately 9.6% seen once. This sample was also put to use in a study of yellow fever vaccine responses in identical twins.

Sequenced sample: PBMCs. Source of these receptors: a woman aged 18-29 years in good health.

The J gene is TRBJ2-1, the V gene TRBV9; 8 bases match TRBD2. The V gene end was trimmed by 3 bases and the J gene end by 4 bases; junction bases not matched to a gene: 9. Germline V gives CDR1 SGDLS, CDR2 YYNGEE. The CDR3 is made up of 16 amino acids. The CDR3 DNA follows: TGTGCCAGCAGCGCCCTAAGCGGGGGTCGATACAATGAGCAGTTCTTC. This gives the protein CASSALSGGRYNEQFF.

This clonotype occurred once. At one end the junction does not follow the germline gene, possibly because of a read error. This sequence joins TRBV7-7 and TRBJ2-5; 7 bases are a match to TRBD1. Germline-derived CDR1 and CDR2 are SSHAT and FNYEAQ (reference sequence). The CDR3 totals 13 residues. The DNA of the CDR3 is TGTGCTAGCAGCAGAGACAGGGTTCAGACCCAGTACTTC. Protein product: CASSRDRVQTQYF.

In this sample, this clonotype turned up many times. The CDR3 nucleotides read TGTGCCAGCAGCTTAAGCGGGGGGGTTCAAGAGACCCAGTACTTC. Its translation is CASSLSGGVQETQYF. The rearrangement joins TRBV11-3 to TRBJ2-5, with TRBD2 matching over 10 bases. With 2 bases clipped from V and 2 bases from J, the junction kept 2 bases outside the gene matches. CDR1 and CDR2 (germline): SGHNT, YENEEA. The CDR3 runs to 15 residues. Full variable domain (outside the CDR3, taken from reference TRBV11-3 and TRBJ2-5): EAGVVQSPRYKIIEKKQPVAFWCNPISGHNTLYWYLQNLGQGPELLIRYENEEAVDDSQLPKDRFSAERLKGVDSTLKIQPAELGDSAVYLCASSLSGGVQETQYFGPGTRLLVL.

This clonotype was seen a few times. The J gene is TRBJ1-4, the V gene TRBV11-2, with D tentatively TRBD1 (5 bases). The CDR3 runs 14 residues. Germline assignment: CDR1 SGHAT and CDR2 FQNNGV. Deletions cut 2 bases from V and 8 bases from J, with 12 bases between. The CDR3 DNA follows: TGTGCCAGCAGCTTATCTCGAGGGGACGAAAAACTGTTTTTT. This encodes CASSLSRGDEKLFF.

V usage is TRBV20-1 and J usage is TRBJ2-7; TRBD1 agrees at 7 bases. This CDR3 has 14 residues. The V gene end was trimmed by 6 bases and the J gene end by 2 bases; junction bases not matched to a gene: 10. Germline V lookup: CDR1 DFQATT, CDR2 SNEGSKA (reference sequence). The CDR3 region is CSAASGTATYEQYF. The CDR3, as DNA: TGCAGTGCCGCATCCGGGACAGCGACCTACGAGCAGTACTTC.

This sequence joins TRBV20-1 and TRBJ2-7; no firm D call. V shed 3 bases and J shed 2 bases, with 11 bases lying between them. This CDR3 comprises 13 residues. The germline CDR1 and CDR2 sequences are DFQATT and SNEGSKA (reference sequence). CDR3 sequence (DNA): TGCAGTGCTAGGTTAGTTGCGACCTACGAGCAGTACTTC. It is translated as CSARLVATYEQYF.

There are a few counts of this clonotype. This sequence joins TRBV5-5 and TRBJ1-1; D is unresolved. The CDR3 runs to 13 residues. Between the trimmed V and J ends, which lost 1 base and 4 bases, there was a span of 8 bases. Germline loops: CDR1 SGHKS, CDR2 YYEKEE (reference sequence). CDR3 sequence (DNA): TGTGCCAGCAGCTTGCCCGGGATCACTGAAGCTTTCTTT. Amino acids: CASSLPGITEAFF. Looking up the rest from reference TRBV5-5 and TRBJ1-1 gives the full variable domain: DAGVTQSPTHLIKTRGQQVTLRCSPISGHKSVSWYQQVLGQGPQFIFQYYEKEERGRGNFPDRFSARQFPNYSSELNVNALLLGDSALYLCASSLPGITEAFFGQGTRLTVV.

The CDR3 protein is CASSLEREPSYEQYF. Here the CDR3 DNA reads TGTGCCAGCAGCTTAGAACGGGAACCCTCCTACGAGCAGTACTTC. The V gene is TRBV11-2, the J gene TRBJ2-7, with D maybe TRBD2 (5 bases). Germline CDR1 reads SGHAT; CDR2 reads FQNNGV. V dropped 0 bases and J dropped 0 bases, with 9 bases sitting between them. CDR3 length equals 15 residues.

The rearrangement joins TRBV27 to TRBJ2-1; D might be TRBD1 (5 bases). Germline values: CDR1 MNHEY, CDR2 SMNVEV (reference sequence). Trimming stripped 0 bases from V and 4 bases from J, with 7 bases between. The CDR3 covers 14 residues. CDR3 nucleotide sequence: TGTGCCAGCAGTTTATCGGGGCAGTACAATGAGCAGTTCTTC. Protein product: CASSLSGQYNEQFF.

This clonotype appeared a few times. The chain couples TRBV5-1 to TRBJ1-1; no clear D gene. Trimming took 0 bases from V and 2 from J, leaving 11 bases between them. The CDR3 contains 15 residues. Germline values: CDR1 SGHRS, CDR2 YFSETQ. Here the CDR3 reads CASSLAGSHNTEAFF. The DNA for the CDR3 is TGCGCCAGCAGCTTGGCCGGGAGTCACAACACTGAAGCTTTCTTT.

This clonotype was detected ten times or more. CDR3 nucleotides: TGCAGCGTCCCGGGTGGGGCGGGAGTGCCAGATACGCAGTATTTT. It is translated as CSVPGGAGVPDTQYF. The chain employs TRBV29-1 and TRBJ2-3; 7 nucleotides agree with TRBD2. Trimming at V came to 6 bases and at J to 4 bases, leaving 13 bases not matched to a gene. The V gene's germline CDR1 is SQVTM and CDR2 ANQGSEA. The length of the CDR3 is 15 residues.

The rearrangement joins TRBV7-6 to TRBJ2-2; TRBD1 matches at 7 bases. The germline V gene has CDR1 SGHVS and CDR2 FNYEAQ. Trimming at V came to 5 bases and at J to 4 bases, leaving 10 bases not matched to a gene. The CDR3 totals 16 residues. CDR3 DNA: TGTGCCAGCAGCCCCACTCCCGGGACAGCCACCGGGGAGCTGTTTTTT. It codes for CASSPTPGTATGELFF.

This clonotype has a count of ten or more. CDR3 DNA sequence: TGTGCCAGCAGTCCGGGACAGGGGGTCGACAAGCAGTTCTTC. It codes for CASSPGQGVDKQFF. This chain connects TRBV12-3 or TRBV12-4 to TRBJ2-1; TRBD1 matches 11 bases. The J segment lost 11 bases and the V segment lost 5 bases, leaving 8 bases of the junction unmatched. The CDR3 runs to 14 residues.

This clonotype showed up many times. The CDR3: CSVTDRSAYEQYF. The CDR3 nucleotides are TGCAGCGTGACGGACAGGTCGGCCTACGAGCAGTACTTC. The rearrangement uses TRBV29-1 and TRBJ2-7; 7 bases match TRBD1. Germline CDR1 SQVTM, CDR2 ANQGSEA. V lost 6 bases, J lost 2 bases, and 7 bases stayed unmatched. The CDR3 loop spans 13 amino acids.

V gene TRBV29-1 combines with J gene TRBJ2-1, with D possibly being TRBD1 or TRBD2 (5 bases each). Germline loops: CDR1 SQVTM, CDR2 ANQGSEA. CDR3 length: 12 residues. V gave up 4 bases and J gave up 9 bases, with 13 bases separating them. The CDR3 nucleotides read TGCAGCGTTGTGGCCGGGGCCAGTGAGCAGTTCTTC. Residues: CSVVAGASEQFF.

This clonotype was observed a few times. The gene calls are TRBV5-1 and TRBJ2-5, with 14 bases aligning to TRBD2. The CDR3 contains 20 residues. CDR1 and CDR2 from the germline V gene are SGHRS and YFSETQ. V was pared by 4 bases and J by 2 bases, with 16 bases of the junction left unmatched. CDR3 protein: CASSPPPGTSGRAKQETQYF. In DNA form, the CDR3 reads TGCGCCAGCAGCCCGCCCCCCGGGACTAGCGGGAGAGCTAAACAAGAGACCCAGTACTTC.

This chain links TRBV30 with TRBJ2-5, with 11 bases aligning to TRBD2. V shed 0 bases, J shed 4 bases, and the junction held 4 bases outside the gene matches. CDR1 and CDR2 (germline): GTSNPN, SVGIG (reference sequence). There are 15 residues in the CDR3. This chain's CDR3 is CAWSVTSGSRETQYF. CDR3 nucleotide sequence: TGTGCCTGGAGTGTTACTAGCGGGAGTCGAGAGACCCAGTACTTC.

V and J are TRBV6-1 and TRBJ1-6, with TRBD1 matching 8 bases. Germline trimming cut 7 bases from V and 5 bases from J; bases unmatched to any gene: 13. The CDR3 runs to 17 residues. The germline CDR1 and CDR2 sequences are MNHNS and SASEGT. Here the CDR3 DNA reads TGTGCCAGCACCCTACTTATGACAGGGGTCGATAATTCACCCCTCCACTTT. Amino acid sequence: CASTLLMTGVDNSPLHF.